This entry features one TCR beta chain sequence. These data belong to a study of CD8+CD57+ T cells in acquired aplastic anemia. The CDR3 has 15 residues. Germline-derived CDR1 and CDR2 are SGHAT and FQNNGV. Unmatched junction bases numbered 1, after V lost 5 bases and J lost 0 bases. Investigators profiled TCR beta VDJ and CDR3 from genomic DNA template. Each CDR3 protein is one row after TCRdb ran MiXCR on the reads. The table lists about 190,000 distinct CDR3 sequences, around 59% of them singletons, with 16% in the top ten. This sequence was found in a human donor in good health, serving as a control. Material for sequencing was sorted CD4+, CD8+, or CD8+CD57+ T cells (not recorded which) from PBMCs. The gene calls are TRBV11-2 and TRBJ2-2; TRBD1 matches 9 bases. CDR3 DNA sequence: TGTGCCAGCAGCCGGGACAGGGCGAACACCGGGGAGCTGTTTTTT. It translates to CASSRDRANTGELFF.